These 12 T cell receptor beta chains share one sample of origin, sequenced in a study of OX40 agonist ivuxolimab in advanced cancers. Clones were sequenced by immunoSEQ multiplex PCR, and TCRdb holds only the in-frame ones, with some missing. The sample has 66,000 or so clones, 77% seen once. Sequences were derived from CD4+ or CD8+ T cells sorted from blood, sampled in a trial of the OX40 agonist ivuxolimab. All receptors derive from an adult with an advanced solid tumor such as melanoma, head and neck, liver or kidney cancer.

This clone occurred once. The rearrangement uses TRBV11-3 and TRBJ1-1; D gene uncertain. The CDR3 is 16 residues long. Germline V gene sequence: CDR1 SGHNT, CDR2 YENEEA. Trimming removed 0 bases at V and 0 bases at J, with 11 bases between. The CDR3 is CASSLEGKSMNTEAFF. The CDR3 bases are TGTGCCAGCAGCTTAGAAGGAAAGTCAATGAACACTGAAGCTTTCTTT.

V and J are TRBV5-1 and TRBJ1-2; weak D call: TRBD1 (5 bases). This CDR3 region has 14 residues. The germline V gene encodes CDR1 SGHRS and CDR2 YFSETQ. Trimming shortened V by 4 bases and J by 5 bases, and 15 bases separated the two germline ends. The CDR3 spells CASSLAPGQYGYTF. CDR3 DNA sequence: TGCGCCAGCAGCCTGGCCCCGGGGCAGTATGGCTACACCTTC.

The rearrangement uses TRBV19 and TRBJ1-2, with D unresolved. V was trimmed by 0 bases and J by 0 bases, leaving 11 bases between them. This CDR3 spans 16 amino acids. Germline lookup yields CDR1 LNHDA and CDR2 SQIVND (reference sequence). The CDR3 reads CASSIDLRHANYGYTF. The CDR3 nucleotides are TGTGCCAGTAGTATAGATCTGCGCCACGCTAACTATGGCTACACCTTC.

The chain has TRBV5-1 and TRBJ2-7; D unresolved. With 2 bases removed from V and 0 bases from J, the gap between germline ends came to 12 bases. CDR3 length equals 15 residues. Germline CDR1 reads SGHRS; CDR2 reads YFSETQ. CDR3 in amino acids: CASSFRADPSYEQYF. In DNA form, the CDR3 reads TGCGCCAGCAGCTTTCGCGCGGACCCCTCCTACGAGCAGTACTTC.

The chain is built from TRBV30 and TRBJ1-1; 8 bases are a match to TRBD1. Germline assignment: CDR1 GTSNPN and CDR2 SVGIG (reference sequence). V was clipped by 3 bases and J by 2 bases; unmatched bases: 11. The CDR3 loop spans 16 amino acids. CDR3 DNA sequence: TGTGCCTGGAGCGGGCCAGGGGGCGCGGGAAACACTGAAGCTTTCTTT. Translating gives CAWSGPGGAGNTEAFF.

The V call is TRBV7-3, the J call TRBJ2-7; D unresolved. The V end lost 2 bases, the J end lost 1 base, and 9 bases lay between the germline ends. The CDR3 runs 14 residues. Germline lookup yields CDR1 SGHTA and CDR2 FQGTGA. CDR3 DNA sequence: TGTGCCAGCAGCTTAGGGCCCCCATCCTACGAGCAGTACTTC. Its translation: CASSLGPPSYEQYF.

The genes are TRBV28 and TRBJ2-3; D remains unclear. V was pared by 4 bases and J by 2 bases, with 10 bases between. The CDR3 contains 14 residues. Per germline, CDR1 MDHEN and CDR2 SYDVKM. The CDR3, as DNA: TGTGCCAGCAGTTCCGCCACGCCCACAGATACGCAGTATTTT. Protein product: CASSSATPTDTQYF.

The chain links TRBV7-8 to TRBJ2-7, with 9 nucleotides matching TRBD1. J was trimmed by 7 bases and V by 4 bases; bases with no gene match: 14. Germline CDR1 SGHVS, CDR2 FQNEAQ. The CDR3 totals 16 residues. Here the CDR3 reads CASSSLGWTGATEQYF. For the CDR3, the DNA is TGTGCCAGCAGCTCATTAGGGTGGACAGGGGCTACGGAGCAGTACTTC.

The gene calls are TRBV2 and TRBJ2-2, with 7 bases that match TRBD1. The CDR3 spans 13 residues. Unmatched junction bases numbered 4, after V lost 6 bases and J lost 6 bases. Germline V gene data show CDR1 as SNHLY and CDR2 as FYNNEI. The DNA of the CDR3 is TGTGCCAGCAGGAGAGACAGGGCCGGGGAGCTGTTTTTT. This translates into CASRRDRAGELFF.

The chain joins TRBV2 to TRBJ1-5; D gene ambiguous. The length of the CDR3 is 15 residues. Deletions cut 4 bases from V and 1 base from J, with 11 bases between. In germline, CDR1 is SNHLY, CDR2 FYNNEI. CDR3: CASSAIGGSNQPQHF. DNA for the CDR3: TGTGCCAGCAGTGCGATCGGAGGGAGCAATCAGCCCCAGCATTTT.

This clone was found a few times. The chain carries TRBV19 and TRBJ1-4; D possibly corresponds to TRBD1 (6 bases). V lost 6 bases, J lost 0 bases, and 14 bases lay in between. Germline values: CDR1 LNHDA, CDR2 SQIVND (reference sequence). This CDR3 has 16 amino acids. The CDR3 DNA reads TGTGCCAGTAGCACCTTCGACAGGACAACTAATGAAAAACTGTTTTTT. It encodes CASSTFDRTTNEKLFF.

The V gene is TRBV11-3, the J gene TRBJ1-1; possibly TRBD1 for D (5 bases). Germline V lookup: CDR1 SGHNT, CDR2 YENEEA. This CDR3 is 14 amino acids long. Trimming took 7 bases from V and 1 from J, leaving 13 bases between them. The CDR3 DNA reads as TGTGCCAGCAATCTGTGGGACGGGAACACTGAAGCTTTCTTT. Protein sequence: CASNLWDGNTEAFF.